The next 19 T cell receptor beta chains were all read from a single sample in a study of blood T cell repertoires in COVID-19. Measured with immunoSEQ multiplex PCR; TCRdb has only the in-frame clones, and not every one. The sample includes about 78,000 clones, around four fifths of them seen just once. Source material: peripheral blood. The receptors were gathered from a human donor in a cohort sampled during active COVID-19.

The chain has TRBV6-2 or TRBV6-3 and TRBJ2-7; 13 bases agree with TRBD2. V trimming: 6 bases; J trimming: 2 bases; junction bases outside the gene matches: 7. The CDR3 has 16 amino acids. The germline V gene encodes CDR1 MNHEY and CDR2 SVGEGT. The CDR3 DNA sequence: TGTGCCAGCAGCGGGGGACTAGCGGGGATGGCCTACGAGCAGTACTTC. Its translation is CASSGGLAGMAYEQYF.

The gene calls are TRBV9 and TRBJ1-5, with 7 bases fitting TRBD1. From germline, CDR1 is SGDLS and CDR2 YYNGEE. The trim removed 0 bases at V and 5 bases at J, leaving 8 bases unmatched. This CDR3 spans 16 amino acids. CDR3 region: CASSVGPGTEDQPQHF. The CDR3 DNA is TGTGCCAGCAGCGTAGGCCCCGGGACAGAGGATCAGCCCCAGCATTTT.

The V call is TRBV11-2, the J call TRBJ2-5; 7 bases are shared with TRBD2. This CDR3 has 16 residues. After removal of 5 bases from V and 6 bases from J, the junction contained 15 bases not matched to a gene. Looked up from germline, CDR1 is SGHAT and CDR2 is FQNNGV. CDR3 sequence reads: CASSTRREGSFKTQYF. Written as DNA, the CDR3 is TGTGCCAGCAGCACACGCAGGGAGGGTAGTTTTAAGACCCAGTACTTC.

The chain combines TRBV2 with TRBJ2-1, with TRBD2 matching over 8 bases. The junction had 7 bases not matched to a gene; V was cut back by 6 bases and J by 0 bases. The CDR3 spans 16 residues. Germline lookup yields CDR1 SNHLY and CDR2 FYNNEI. The CDR3 protein is CASRTLLAASYNEQFF. CDR3 coding DNA: TGTGCCAGCAGAACCCTACTAGCGGCCTCCTACAATGAGCAGTTCTTC.

The chain recombines TRBV5-4 with TRBJ2-7; 14 bases are a match to TRBD2. Germline-derived CDR1 and CDR2 are SGHNT and YYREEE (reference sequence). CDR3 length: 17 residues. V trimming: 3 bases; J trimming: 2 bases; junction bases outside the gene matches: 7. The CDR3 DNA is TGTGCCAGCAGCTGGGGAGGACTAGCGGGGGGCACCTACGAGCAGTACTTC. Residues: CASSWGGLAGGTYEQYF.

The gene calls are TRBV7-2 and TRBJ1-2; unclear D gene. This CDR3 is 14 amino acids long. CDR1 is SGHTA and CDR2 is FQGNSA in the germline V gene. V was pared by 4 bases and J by 4 bases, with 13 bases between. CDR3 loop: CASSSPGRGYGYTF. CDR3 nucleotide sequence: TGTGCCAGCAGCTCCCCAGGACGGGGCTATGGCTACACCTTC.

The rearrangement uses TRBV7-9 and TRBJ2-7; the match to TRBD1 covers 7 bases. V gave up 7 bases and J gave up 3 bases; unmatched junction bases: 0. Germline values: CDR1 SEHNR, CDR2 FQNEAQ (reference sequence). The CDR3 contains 11 residues. This CDR3 is CASTGGYEQYF. The DNA for the CDR3 is TGTGCCAGCACAGGGGGCTACGAGCAGTACTTC.

This chain links TRBV6-5 with TRBJ2-1; D is perhaps TRBD1 (6 bases). The germline V gene encodes CDR1 MNHEY and CDR2 SVGAGI. The germline V and J ends were trimmed by 0 bases and 3 bases, with 9 bases remaining between them. This CDR3 is built from 15 residues. Written as DNA, the CDR3 is TGTGCCAGCAGTTACTCTGGGACAAACTACAATGAGCAGTTCTTC. As protein: CASSYSGTNYNEQFF.

V usage is TRBV10-3 and J usage is TRBJ2-1; D gene unclear. Germline V gives CDR1 ENHRY, CDR2 SYGVKD. The CDR3 runs to 11 residues. V gave up 4 bases and J gave up 7 bases, with 5 bases separating them. Written as DNA, the CDR3 is TGTGCCATCAGTGTCGGGAATGAGCAGTTCTTC. Encoded protein: CAISVGNEQFF.

The gene calls are TRBV3-1 (or the pseudogene TRBV3-2) and TRBJ1-2, with 11 bases aligning to TRBD1. CDR1 is LGHDT and CDR2 is YNNKEL in the germline V gene (reference sequence). The CDR3 is 16 amino acids. Trimming took 2 bases from V and 4 from J; bases not matched to a gene: 6. As DNA, the CDR3 is TGTGCCAGCAGCCAACTGGACAGGGGGCGAATCTATGGCTACACCTTC. Translated, it gives CASSQLDRGRIYGYTF.

This clone was found a few times. V usage is TRBV27 and J usage is TRBJ2-7; D might be TRBD1 (6 bases). CDR3 length equals 13 residues. Germline V CDR1 and CDR2: MNHEY, SMNVEV (reference sequence). Trimming took off 3 bases at V and 3 bases at J, with 9 bases between the two ends. CDR3 residues: CASSFGTSYEQYF. The CDR3 DNA is TGTGCCAGCAGTTTCGGGACAAGCTACGAGCAGTACTTC.

This rearrangement joins TRBV5-1 to TRBJ1-3, with D possibly TRBD1 on 5 matching bases. From germline, CDR1 is SGHRS and CDR2 YFSETQ. V was trimmed by 1 base and J by 7 bases, leaving 9 bases between them. The CDR3 loop spans 13 amino acids. In DNA, the CDR3 is TGCGCCAGCAGCTTGACAGGTATCAACACCATATATTTT. Translation: CASSLTGINTIYF.

The chain uses TRBV2 and TRBJ1-5; D gene ambiguous. V was shortened by 2 bases and J by 3 bases, with 8 bases between the two germline ends. Germline V lookup: CDR1 SNHLY, CDR2 FYNNEI. CDR3 size: 14 residues. CDR3 sequence reads: CASSETPSNQPQHF. The CDR3 nucleotides are TGTGCCAGCAGTGAAACTCCATCCAATCAGCCCCAGCATTTT.

The chain employs TRBV29-1 and TRBJ2-1; 11 bases match TRBD2. CDR3 size: 15 residues. CDR1 and CDR2 (germline): SQVTM, ANQGSEA. CDR3 in amino acids: CSSYSGGVFYNEQFF. As DNA, the CDR3 is TGCAGTTCATATAGCGGGGGGGTTTTCTACAATGAGCAGTTCTTC.

This sequence joins TRBV13 and TRBJ2-5, with 9 positions matching TRBD2. Trimming took 5 bases from V and 1 from J; bases not matched to a gene: 11. The CDR3 extends over 17 amino acids. Germline V gives CDR1 PRHDT, CDR2 FYEKMQ (reference sequence). The CDR3 loop reads CASSPWVAGAIQETQYF. The CDR3 DNA follows: TGTGCCAGCAGCCCATGGGTAGCGGGGGCGATCCAAGAGACCCAGTACTTC.

This clone was seen once. The chain links TRBV15 to TRBJ1-2, with 7 positions matching TRBD1. The CDR3 length is 14 residues. The junction had 10 bases not matched to a gene; V was cut back by 5 bases and J by 7 bases. Germline CDR1 is LNHNV and CDR2 is YYDKDF (reference sequence). CDR3 DNA sequence: TGTGCCACCAGCCCCCACAGGGGATCCACTGGCTACACCTTC. Its protein product is CATSPHRGSTGYTF.

This clone has a single count. The rearrangement uses TRBV5-1 and TRBJ1-1; tentative D call: TRBD1 (5 bases). Germline loops: CDR1 SGHRS, CDR2 YFSETQ. CDR3 length equals 15 residues. V lost 3 bases to trimming and J lost 5 bases, with 17 bases between them. CDR3 residues: CASSSGTPGGTEAFF. The CDR3 region has the DNA TGCGCCAGCAGCTCAGGGACTCCAGGCGGGACTGAAGCTTTCTTT.

The rearrangement links TRBV5-1 to TRBJ1-6, with D perhaps TRBD1 (5 bases). Germline values: CDR1 SGHRS, CDR2 YFSETQ. Trimming shortened V by 5 bases and J by 0 bases, and 9 bases separated the two germline ends. The CDR3 consists of 15 residues. CDR3 amino acids: CASRDTNSYNSPLHF. CDR3 sequence (DNA): TGCGCCAGCAGGGACACTAACTCCTATAATTCACCCCTCCACTTT.

The chain uses TRBV30 and TRBJ2-1; possible D gene TRBD2, 5 bases. Trimming cost V 4 bases and J 0 bases, with 13 bases left between them. CDR1 is GTSNPN, CDR2 SVGIG, per germline (reference sequence). The CDR3 length is 15 residues. This CDR3 is CAWTSGLSSYNEQFF. CDR3 DNA: TGTGCCTGGACCTCCGGACTTAGCTCCTACAATGAGCAGTTCTTC.